These 21 T cell receptor beta chains were sequenced from one sample in a study of T-cell reconstitution after alpha-beta-depleted transplantation in children. As it was prepared, the TCRbeta library received unique molecular identifiers. In TCRdb, the PCR reads were re-called with MiXCR into one record per CDR3 protein. The sample has 600,000 to 700,000 distinct CDR3 sequences, 16% seen once. The sample was PBMCs from the stem cell graft donor, taken from the stem cell graft. These receptors were collected from a human donor who donated a stem cell graft to a child with acute myeloid leukemia.

This clonotype was seen many times. The chain is built from TRBV29-1 and TRBJ1-3, with D perhaps TRBD1 (5 bases). V was cut by 0 bases and J by 0 bases, with 27 bases left in between. The CDR3 covers 21 residues. Germline values: CDR1 SQVTM, CDR2 ANQGSEA. The CDR3 DNA is TGCAGCGTTGAAGATCAGGGAGGGAAGGTTAGATCTTCAAGCTCTGGAAACACCATATATTTT. Its translation: CSVEDQGGKVRSSSSGNTIYF.

This chain connects TRBV4-1 to TRBJ1-1; weak D call: TRBD1 (6 bases). CDR1 and CDR2 from the germline V gene are MGHRA and YSYEKL. The CDR3 runs 13 residues. Trimming removed 9 bases at V and 7 bases at J, with 18 bases between. In nucleotides, the CDR3 is TGCGCCAGTAGGGGGGGGACCTCTAATGAAGCTTTCTTT. Translated: CASRGGTSNEAFF.

There are a few counts of this clonotype. J is TRBJ2-6 and V is TRBV24-1; D gene uncertain. The CDR3 covers 14 residues. The germline gives CDR1 KGHDR, CDR2 SFDVKD. With 5 bases removed from V and 4 bases from J, the gap between germline ends came to 8 bases. The CDR3 nucleotides are TGTGCCACCAGTGCCGTGGGGGGGGCCAACGTCCTGACTTTC. It encodes CATSAVGGANVLTF.

The V and J genes are TRBV5-1 and TRBJ1-2, with TRBD1 matching 9 bases. The junction had 6 bases not matched to a gene; V was cut back by 2 bases and J by 4 bases. Germline V gives CDR1 SGHRS, CDR2 YFSETQ. The CDR3 covers 15 residues. The CDR3 bases are TGCGCCAGCAGCTTTGGCACAGGGGGCCTCTATGGCTACACCTTC. It yields the protein CASSFGTGGLYGYTF.

The rearrangement joins TRBV21-1 to TRBJ1-2; the table calls TRBD1, which could not be checked here. TRBV21-1 corresponds to a pseudogene. The CDR3 is 16 residues long. CDR3: CASSKGLRDRGDGYTF. The CDR3 DNA follows: TGTGCCAGCAGCAAAGGACTCCGGGACAGGGGGGATGGCTACACCTTC.

This clonotype was observed a handful of times. The rearrangement links TRBV4-1 to TRBJ2-1, with TRBD1 matching 7 bases. The CDR3 spans 14 residues. With V trimmed by 0 bases and J by 6 bases, 2 bases remained unmatched. In germline, CDR1 is MGHRA, CDR2 YSYEKL. This chain's CDR3 is CASSQETGINEQFF. The CDR3 DNA reads TGCGCCAGCAGCCAAGAGACAGGGATCAATGAGCAGTTCTTC.

This clonotype was seen once. The chain recombines TRBV24-1 with TRBJ2-3; D may be TRBD1 (7 bases). CDR1 is KGHDR, CDR2 SFDVKD, per germline. V was clipped by 4 bases and J by 5 bases, with 9 bases between them. The CDR3 is 13 residues long. The CDR3 DNA reads TGTGCCACCAGTGACAGGGGGGTAGATACGCAGTATTTT. Protein: CATSDRGVDTQYF.

This clonotype has at least ten counts. The chain is built from TRBV11-2 and TRBJ1-3; D is unresolved. The CDR3 is made up of 16 amino acids. Germline V CDR1 and CDR2: SGHAT, FQNNGV. V was cut by 5 bases and J by 0 bases, with 14 bases left in between. CDR3 sequence reads: CASSIGTGSSGNTIYF. CDR3 DNA sequence: TGTGCCAGCAGCATTGGAACGGGAAGCTCTGGAAACACCATATATTTT.

This clonotype has at least ten counts. This sequence joins TRBV20-1 and TRBJ2-1, with TRBD2 identical over 12 bases. Per the germline V gene, CDR1 is DFQATT and CDR2 is SNEGSKA (reference sequence). This CDR3 is 17 amino acids long. V dropped 6 bases and J dropped 0; count of bases not matched to a gene: 9. The CDR3 reads CSATTSGGISSYNEQFF. The CDR3, as DNA: TGCAGTGCCACGACTAGCGGGGGAATAAGCTCCTACAATGAGCAGTTCTTC.

This clonotype was detected only a few times. The CDR3 loop is CASSPRLDGVATQYF. CDR3 coding DNA: TGCGCCAGCAGCCCGAGGCTAGATGGGGTGGCGACCCAGTACTTC. V is TRBV4-3 and J is TRBJ2-5; no definite D call. Trimming removed 4 bases from V and 7 bases from J, with 19 bases in between. CDR1 LGHNA and CDR2 YSLEER come from the germline V gene. The CDR3 is 15 residues long.

Note on this clonotype: A junction boundary mismatches the germline segment, possibly from a read error. The chain carries TRBV20-1 and TRBJ2-2; the D gene could be TRBD1 or TRBD2 (5 bases each). The CDR3 runs 16 residues. Germline-derived CDR1 and CDR2 are DFQATT and SNEGSKA (reference sequence). DNA for the CDR3: TGCTGTGCTAGAGTCACCGGGACGACGAGCACCGGGGAGCTGTTTTTT. Translated: CCARVTGTTSTGELFF.

The chain has TRBV6-1 and TRBJ2-7, with unresolved D. Germline V gives CDR1 MNHNS, CDR2 SASEGT. Trimming removed 6 bases at V and 6 bases at J, with 18 bases between. The CDR3 runs to 14 residues. The CDR3 nucleotides read TGTGCCAGCAGCCCCTCCCCGCAGGTCGCCGAGCAGTACGTC. Translating it yields CASSPSPQVAEQYV.

This clonotype came up many times. This chain links TRBV5-1 with TRBJ2-1; TRBD2 matches 11 bases. Trimming took 2 bases from V and 6 from J; bases not matched to a gene: 4. The CDR3 totals 15 residues. Germline V gene data show CDR1 as SGHRS and CDR2 as YFSETQ. The CDR3 DNA is TGCGCCAGCAGCTTCCTAGCGGGGGGCAGCAATGAGCAGTTCTTC. Amino acid sequence: CASSFLAGGSNEQFF. The variable domain in full, with the rest retrieved from reference TRBV5-1 and TRBJ2-1, is KAGVTQTPRYLIKTRGQQVTLSCSPISGHRSVSWYQQTPGQGLQFLFEYFSETQRNKGNFPGRFSGRQFSNSRSEMNVSTLELGDSALYLCASSFLAGGSNEQFFGPGTRLTVL.

The chain couples TRBV7-9 to TRBJ2-1, with 7 bases lining up with TRBD2. Germline V gives CDR1 SEHNR, CDR2 FQNEAQ (reference sequence). V was pared by 0 bases and J by 2 bases, with 4 bases of the junction left unmatched. The CDR3 loop spans 16 amino acids. The CDR3 loop reads CASSLASGVTYNEQFF. The CDR3, as DNA: TGTGCCAGCAGCTTAGCGAGCGGGGTTACCTACAATGAGCAGTTCTTC.

There are many counts of this clonotype. This chain connects TRBV29-1 to TRBJ1-2; D uncertain. Trimming stripped 1 base from V and 4 bases from J, with 7 bases between. There are 12 residues in the CDR3. The germline V gene has CDR1 SQVTM and CDR2 ANQGSEA. The CDR3 sequence: CSVEGSGYGYTF. CDR3 coding DNA: TGCAGCGTTGAAGGGTCGGGCTATGGCTACACCTTC. The variable domain in full, completed from reference TRBV29-1 and TRBJ1-2, reads SAVISQKPSRDICQRGTSLTIQCQVDSQVTMMFWYRQQPGQSLTLIATANQGSEATYESGFVIDKFPISRPNLTFSTLTVSNMSPEDSSIYLCSVEGSGYGYTFGSGTRLTVV.

This clonotype appeared many times. V gene TRBV7-9 combines with J gene TRBJ1-4; D is uncertain. V was shortened by 5 bases and J by 6 bases, with 19 bases between the two germline ends. There are 16 residues in the CDR3. CDR1 SEHNR and CDR2 FQNEAQ come from the germline V gene (reference sequence). Here the CDR3 reads CASSKTRARGDEKLFF. CDR3 nucleotide sequence: TGTGCCAGCAGCAAGACGCGGGCCCGCGGGGATGAAAAACTGTTTTTT.

This clonotype was recorded at least ten times. The chain couples TRBV20-1 to TRBJ2-5, with a weak D call TRBD1 (5 bases). Per germline, CDR1 DFQATT and CDR2 SNEGSKA (reference sequence). Trimming left V 0 bases short and J 3 bases short, with 8 bases between. CDR3 length equals 13 residues. CDR3 DNA: TGCAGTGCTAGAGAGACAGCTGAAGAGACCCAGTACTTC. Residues: CSARETAEETQYF.

This clonotype was recorded a few times. The chain is built from TRBV12-3 or TRBV12-4 and TRBJ1-6; the D gene is possibly TRBD1 (6 bases). Trimming pared 4 bases from V and 4 bases from J, leaving 8 bases between. The CDR3 runs to 14 residues. In DNA, the CDR3 is TGTGCCAGCAGTTCGGGACATTATAATTCACCCCTCCACTTT. Translated: CASSSGHYNSPLHF.

In its sample, this clonotype was seen many times. The genes are TRBV29-1 and TRBJ2-1; D is unclear. Germline-derived CDR1 and CDR2 are SQVTM and ANQGSEA. This CDR3 has 10 residues. Trimming took off 5 bases at V and 4 bases at J, with 3 bases between the two ends. The CDR3, as DNA: TGCAGCGTTTTTTACAATGAGCAGTTCTTC. Residues: CSVFYNEQFF.

This clonotype was detected many times. V usage is TRBV29-1 and J usage is TRBJ2-1, with D perhaps TRBD1 (7 bases). The V and J ends lost 3 bases and 0 bases respectively, with 15 bases between them. Germline V CDR1 and CDR2: SQVTM, ANQGSEA. The CDR3 has 16 residues. The CDR3 sequence: CSVDRGRGDSYNEQFF. CDR3 bases: TGCAGCGTTGACAGGGGCAGGGGGGACTCCTACAATGAGCAGTTCTTC.

This clonotype was seen a single time. The DNA of the CDR3 is TGTGCCAGCAGCTCCGGGACTACCACAGATACGCAGTATTTT. This gives the protein CASSSGTTTDTQYF. The chain is built from TRBV3-1 and TRBJ2-3; TRBD2 agrees at 7 bases. V lost 5 bases to trimming and J lost 2 bases; unmatched junction nucleotides: 4. The CDR3 extends over 14 amino acids. Germline V gene lookup returns CDR1 LGHDT and CDR2 YNNKEL (reference sequence).